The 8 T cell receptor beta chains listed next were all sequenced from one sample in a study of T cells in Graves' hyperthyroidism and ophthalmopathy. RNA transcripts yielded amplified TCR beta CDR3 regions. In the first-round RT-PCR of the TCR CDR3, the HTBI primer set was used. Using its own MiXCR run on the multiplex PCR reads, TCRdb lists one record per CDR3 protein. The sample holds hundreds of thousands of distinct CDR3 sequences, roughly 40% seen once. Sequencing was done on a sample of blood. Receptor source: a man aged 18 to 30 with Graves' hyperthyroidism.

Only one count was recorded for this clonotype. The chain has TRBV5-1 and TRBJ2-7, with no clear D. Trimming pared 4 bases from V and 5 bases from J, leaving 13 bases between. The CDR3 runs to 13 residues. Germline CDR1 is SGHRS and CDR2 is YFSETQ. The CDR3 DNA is TGCGCCAGCAGCGAAGACGGAAACAACGAGCAGTACTTC. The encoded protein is CASSEDGNNEQYF. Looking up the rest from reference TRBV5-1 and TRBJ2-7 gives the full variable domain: KAGVTQTPRYLIKTRGQQVTLSCSPISGHRSVSWYQQTPGQGLQFLFEYFSETQRNKGNFPGRFSGRQFSNSRSEMNVSTLELGDSALYLCASSEDGNNEQYFGPGTRLTVT.

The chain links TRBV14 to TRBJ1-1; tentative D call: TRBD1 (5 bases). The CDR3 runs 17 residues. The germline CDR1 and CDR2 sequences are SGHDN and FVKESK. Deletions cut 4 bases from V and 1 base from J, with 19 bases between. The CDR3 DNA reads TGTGCCAGCAGCCTATCTTTCTACAGGTCGAGGAACACTGAAGCTTTCTTT. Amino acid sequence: CASSLSFYRSRNTEAFF.

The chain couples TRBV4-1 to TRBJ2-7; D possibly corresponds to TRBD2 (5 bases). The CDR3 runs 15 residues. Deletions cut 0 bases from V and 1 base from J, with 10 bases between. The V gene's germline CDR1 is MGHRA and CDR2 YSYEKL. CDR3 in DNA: TGCGCCAGCAGCCAAGATTGGGGAGTGTCCTACGAGCAGTACTTC. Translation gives CASSQDWGVSYEQYF.

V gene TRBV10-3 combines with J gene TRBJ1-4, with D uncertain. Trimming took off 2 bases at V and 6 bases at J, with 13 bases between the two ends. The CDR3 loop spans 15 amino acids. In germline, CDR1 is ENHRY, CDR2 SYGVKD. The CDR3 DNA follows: TGTGCCATCAGTGAGGGGAGAGAGGAAGATGAAAAACTGTTTTTT. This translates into CAISEGREEDEKLFF.

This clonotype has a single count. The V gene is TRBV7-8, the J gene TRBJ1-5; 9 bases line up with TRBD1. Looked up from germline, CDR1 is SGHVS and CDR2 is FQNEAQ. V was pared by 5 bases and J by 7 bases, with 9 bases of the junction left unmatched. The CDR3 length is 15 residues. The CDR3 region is CASSPGTGNCQPQHF. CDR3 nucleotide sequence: TGTGCCAGCAGCCCCGGGACAGGGAATTGCCAGCCCCAGCATTTT.

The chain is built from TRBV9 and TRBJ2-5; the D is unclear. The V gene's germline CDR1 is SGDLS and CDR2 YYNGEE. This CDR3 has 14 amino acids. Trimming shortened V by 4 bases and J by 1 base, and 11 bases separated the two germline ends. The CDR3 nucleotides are TGTGCCAGCAGCTCCGTGATAGGCCAAGAGACCCAGTACTTC. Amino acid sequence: CASSSVIGQETQYF. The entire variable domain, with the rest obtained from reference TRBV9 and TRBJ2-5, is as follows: DSGVTQTPKHLITATGQRVTLRCSPRSGDLSVYWYQQSLDQGLQFLIQYYNGEERAKGNILERFSAQQFPDLHSELNLSSLELGDSALYFCASSSVIGQETQYFGPGTRLLVL.

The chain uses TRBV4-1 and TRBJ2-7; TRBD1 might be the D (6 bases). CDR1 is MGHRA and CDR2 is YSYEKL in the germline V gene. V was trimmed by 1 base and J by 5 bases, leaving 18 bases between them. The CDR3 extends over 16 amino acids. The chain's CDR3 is CASSQVWSRGSHEQYF. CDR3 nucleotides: TGCGCCAGCAGCCAAGTGTGGAGCAGGGGATCACACGAGCAGTACTTC.

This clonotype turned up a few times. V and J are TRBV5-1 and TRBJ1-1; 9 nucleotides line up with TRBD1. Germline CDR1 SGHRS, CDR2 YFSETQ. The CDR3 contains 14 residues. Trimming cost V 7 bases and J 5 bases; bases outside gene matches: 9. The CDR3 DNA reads TGCGCCAGCCGAGGGACAGGGTTTGTGACTGAAGCTTTCTTT. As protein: CASRGTGFVTEAFF.